This T cell receptor beta chain was captured in a study of OX40 agonist ivuxolimab in advanced cancers. About the research overall: Dose-escalation cases comprised hepatocellular carcinoma, melanoma, renal cell or head and neck cancer. Partial responses were achieved by three patients, of whom one had hepatocellular carcinoma and two had cutaneous melanoma. Study-level points and caveats: Some patients who did not respond also had low normalized T-cell clonal expansion.

Per the germline V gene, CDR1 is SQVTM and CDR2 is ANQGSEA. The CDR3 consists of 12 residues. V trimming: 3 bases; J trimming: 2 bases; junction bases outside the gene matches: 0. Libraries were prepared by immunoSEQ multiplex PCR; TCRdb keeps only in-frame clonotypes and omits some of them. Of tens of thousands of clones listed, more than 85% are singletons. Regarding this clone: The antigen is unknown.

V is TRBV29-1 and J is TRBJ2-7; 8 positions match TRBD1. Material: CD4+ or CD8+ T cells sorted from blood, obtained in a trial of the OX40 agonist ivuxolimab. The clonotype was recovered from an adult with an advanced solid tumor such as melanoma, head and neck, liver or kidney cancer. The CDR3 bases are TGCAGCGTTGAGGGACAGGCCTACGAGCAGTACTTC. Its protein product is CSVEGQAYEQYF.